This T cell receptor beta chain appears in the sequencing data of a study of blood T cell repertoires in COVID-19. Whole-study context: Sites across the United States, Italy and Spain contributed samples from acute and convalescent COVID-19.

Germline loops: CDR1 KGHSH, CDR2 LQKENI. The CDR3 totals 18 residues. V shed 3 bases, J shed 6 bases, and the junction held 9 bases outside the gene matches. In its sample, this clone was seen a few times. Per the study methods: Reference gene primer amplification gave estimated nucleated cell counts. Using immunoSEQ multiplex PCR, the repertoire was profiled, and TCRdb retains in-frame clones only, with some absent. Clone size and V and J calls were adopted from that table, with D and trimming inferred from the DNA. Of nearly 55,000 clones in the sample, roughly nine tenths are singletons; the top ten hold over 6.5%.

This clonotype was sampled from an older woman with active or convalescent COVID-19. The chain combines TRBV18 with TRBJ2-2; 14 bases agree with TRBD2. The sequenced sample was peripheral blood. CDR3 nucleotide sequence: TGTGCCAGCTCACCTCGGACTAGCGGGGGGTCCTCGGCCGGGGAGCTGTTTTTT. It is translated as CASSPRTSGGSSAGELFF.